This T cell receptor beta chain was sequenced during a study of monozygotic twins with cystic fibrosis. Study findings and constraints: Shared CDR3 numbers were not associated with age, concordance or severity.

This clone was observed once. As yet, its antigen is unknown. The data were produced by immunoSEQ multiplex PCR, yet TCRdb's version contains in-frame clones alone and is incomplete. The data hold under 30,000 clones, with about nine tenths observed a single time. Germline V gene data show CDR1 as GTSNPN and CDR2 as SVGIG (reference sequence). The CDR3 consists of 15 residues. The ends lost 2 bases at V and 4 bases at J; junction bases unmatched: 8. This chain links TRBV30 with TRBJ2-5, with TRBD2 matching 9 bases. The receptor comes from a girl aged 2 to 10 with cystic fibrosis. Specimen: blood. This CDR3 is CAWSRWREGGETQYF. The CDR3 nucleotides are TGTGCCTGGAGTAGATGGCGGGAGGGGGGAGAGACCCAGTACTTC.